These T cell receptor beta chains were read from a single sample in a study of tumor-infiltrating lymphocytes in localized non-small cell lung cancer. The assay was immunoSEQ multiplex PCR, and TCRdb's table has in-frame clones only and misses some. The repertoire holds 25,000 to 35,000 clones, roughly 88% seen once, with under 2.5% in the top ten. Sequencing used lung tumor tissue. These receptors all stem from a human donor with non-small cell lung cancer. Both conserved end residues are part of each CDR3. The D gene is left open where the match is weak. For some rows the clone size is stated as once, few or many, or as a class when expanded; others skip it.

TRBD1	TRBV6-6	NA	TRBJ1-2	TGTGCCAGCAGTACGTACCCGACAGGGGTTAATGGCTACACCTTC	CASSTYPTGVNGYTF
NA	TRBV25-1	few	TRBJ2-1	TGTGCCAGCCAGTTCGGGTCCAAAAATGAGCAGTTCTTC	CASQFGSKNEQFF
NA	TRBV30	once	TRBJ1-6	TGTGCCTGGATAGGCAGCCCGAATTCACCCCTCCACTTT	CAWIGSPNSPLHF
TRBD1	TRBV28	NA	TRBJ1-2	TGTGCCAGCAGCTCTTTGGGGGGACAGGTGGATGGCTACACCTTC	CASSSLGGQVDGYTF
NA	TRBV5-1	NA	TRBJ1-6	TGCGCCAGCAGCACGGGGCTAGGGTCACCCCTCCACTTT	CASSTGLGSPLHF
NA	TRBV7-2	few	TRBJ2-3	TGTGCCAGCAGCCTCCCGGGAAGCACAGATACGCAGTATTTT	CASSLPGSTDTQYF
NA	TRBV2	once	TRBJ1-5	TGTGCCAGCACCTTGGGGGGGGCCCAGCCCCAGCATTTT	CASTLGGAQPQHF
NA	TRBV6-5	NA	TRBJ1-2	TGTGCCAGCAGCTCGTTTGGGGGCTATGGCTACACCTTC	CASSSFGGYGYTF
NA	TRBV11-2	few	TRBJ2-7	TGTGCCAGCAGCTTAGTGTCCTCAGCTCAGCAGTACTTC	CASSLVSSAQQYF
NA	TRBV5-8	few	TRBJ2-3	TGTGCCAGCAGCGCCTACGATACGCAGTATTTT	CASSAYDTQYF
TRBD1	TRBV27	NA	TRBJ1-2	TGTGCCAGCAGTAGAAGTACAGGGGGCTTTAACTATGGCTACACCTTC	CASSRSTGGFNYGYTF
NA	TRBV6-5	NA	TRBJ1-2	TGTGCCAGCAGCCCCGTAGGCCTAGGGAAGGATGGCTACACCTTC	CASSPVGLGKDGYTF
NA	TRBV6-1	NA	TRBJ1-2	TGTGCCAGCAGCGAACGAGAATATGGCTACACCTTC	CASSEREYGYTF
NA	TRBV18	NA	TRBJ1-6	TGTGCCAGCTCAACAACCTTCTCCGGGACAAAGAATTCACCCCTCCACTTT	CASSTTFSGTKNSPLHF
NA	TRBV5-1	NA	TRBJ1-2	TGCGCCAGCAGCTCTTCGGAGAACTATGGCTACACCTTC	CASSSSENYGYTF
NA	TRBV29-1	NA	TRBJ2-7	TGCAGCGTTGGGACCCCGGGGGAGCAGTACTTC	CSVGTPGEQYF
NA	TRBV5-4	NA	TRBJ1-2	TGTGCCAGCAGCTTGTATACAGATACGGTATTAGGCTACACCTTC	CASSLYTDTVLGYTF
TRBD1	TRBV5-8	NA	TRBJ2-7	TGTGCCAGCAGTCCTCTTCGCGGGACAGGGGGCTACGAGCAGTACTTC	CASSPLRGTGGYEQYF
NA	TRBV30	NA	TRBJ1-2	TGTGCCTGGAGTGTACATGGTGGCTACACCTTC	CAWSVHGGYTF
TRBD1	TRBV6-1	few	TRBJ2-2	TGTGCCAGCAGTGTCCCTCAGGGGGCGACTGATGGCGTTGCCGGGGAGCTGTTTTTT	CASSVPQGATDGVAGELFF
NA	TRBV7-2	NA	TRBJ1-3	TGTGCCAGCAGCTTAGTTCGGACTACTGGAAACACCATATATTTT	CASSLVRTTGNTIYF
TRBD1	TRBV5-8	NA	TRBJ1-5	TGTGCCAGCAGCTTGGACAGGGGGAATCAGCCCCAGCATTTT	CASSLDRGNQPQHF
NA	TRBV18	NA	TRBJ2-1	TGTGCCAGCCGCGGAGGGGACTACAATGAGCAGTTCTTC	CASRGGDYNEQFF
NA	TRBV11-3	NA	TRBJ2-5	TGTGCCAGCAGCTTATCAGGGATTGAAGAGACCCAGTACTTC	CASSLSGIEETQYF
TRBD1	TRBV7-2	NA	TRBJ1-4	TGTGCCAGCAGCTTGGGAGGGGGCGGTGGGGAAAAACTGTTTTTT	CASSLGGGGGEKLFF
TRBD1	TRBV10-3	NA	TRBJ1-2	TGTGCCATCACTCCACAGGGGGAGTTTTCTGGCTACACCTTC	CAITPQGEFSGYTF
NA	TRBV10-2	few	TRBJ2-7	TGCGCCAGCAGCGGGACCAGGGTCTCCTACGAGCAGTACTTC	CASSGTRVSYEQYF